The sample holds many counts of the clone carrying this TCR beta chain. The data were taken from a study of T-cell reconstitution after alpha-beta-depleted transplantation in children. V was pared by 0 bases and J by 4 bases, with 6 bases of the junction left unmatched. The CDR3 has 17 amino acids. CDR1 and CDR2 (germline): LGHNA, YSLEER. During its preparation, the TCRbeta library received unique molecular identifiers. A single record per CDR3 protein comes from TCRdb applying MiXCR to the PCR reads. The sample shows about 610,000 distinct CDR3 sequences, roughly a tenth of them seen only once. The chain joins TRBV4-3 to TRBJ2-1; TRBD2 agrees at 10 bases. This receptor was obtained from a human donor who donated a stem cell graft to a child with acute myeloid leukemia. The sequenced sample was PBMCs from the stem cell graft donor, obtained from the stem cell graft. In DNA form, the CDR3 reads TGCGCCAGCAGCCAAGAAATTGGGACTAGCGAATACAATGAGCAGTTCTTC. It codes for CASSQEIGTSEYNEQFF.